This TCR beta chain came from a study of blood T cell repertoires in COVID-19. In the authors' workflow: Amplification of reference gene primers provided the estimated nucleated cell counts. Profiling relied on immunoSEQ multiplex PCR, and the TCRdb table lists in-frame clones only, not all of them. V and J calls plus clone size are reproduced from that table; the DNA served to infer D and trimming. The profile shows about 300,000 clones, 85% to 90% of them singletons. V shed 1 base and J 2 bases; nucleotides not matched to a gene: 2. The germline V gene encodes CDR1 MNHEY and CDR2 SMNVEV (reference sequence). CDR3 length: 15 residues.

Sequencing was done on a sample of peripheral blood. This TCR was sampled from a woman aged 40 to 49 who had recovered from COVID-19. The chain links TRBV27 to TRBJ2-7; 10 bases line up with TRBD1. CDR3 sequence reads: CASSLWGTGAYEQYF. CDR3 DNA: TGTGCCAGCAGTTTATGGGGGACAGGGGCCTACGAGCAGTACTTC.